The present TCR beta chain was sequenced within a study of somatic mutations in cytotoxic T cells in rheumatoid arthritis. Study overall: Patient blood, which was peripheral blood collected as 30 ml EDTA, was drawn right after diagnosis and before any treatment started.

On this clone: What it binds is not known.

Germline assignment: CDR1 SGDLS and CDR2 YYNGEE. The CDR3 is 15 amino acids. V lost 0 bases to trimming and J lost 8 bases, with 17 bases between them. Findings of the study overall: Rheumatoid arthritis patients, but not healthy controls, exhibited increasing CD8+ clonality with age.

The assay was immunoSEQ multiplex PCR, and TCRdb's table has in-frame clones only and misses some. Of about 30,000 clones in the sample, 82% are singletons; the top ten hold just under 8.5%. Input material: CD8+ T cells sorted from blood. This chain uses TRBV9 with TRBJ1-2; perhaps TRBD1 as D (6 bases). This receptor was taken from an adult with rheumatoid arthritis. CDR3 residues: CASSVVSGGAAGYTF. The DNA of the CDR3 is TGTGCCAGCAGCGTAGTATCTGGGGGCGCGGCGGGCTACACCTTC.